This T cell receptor (beta chain) originates from a study of cytomegalovirus exposure and HLA in healthy donors. Overall study results and limits: There were approximately 150 TCR beta chains listed as cytomegalovirus-associated. In a later analysis, a missense DCLRE1C variant was linked to TCR beta V- and J-gene trimming.

On this clone: Its matching antigen is unknown.

PCR employed 60 Vbeta and 13 Jbeta primers. The protocol was immunoSEQ multiplex PCR, while the TCRdb copy is restricted to in-frame clones and leaves out a portion. The sample holds about 130,000 clones; around 77% are singletons and the top ten take approximately 2%. The CDR3 is made up of 15 amino acids. Deletions cut 7 bases from V and 0 bases from J, with 14 bases between. CDR1 and CDR2 (germline): MNHEY, SVGAGI. What was sequenced was PBMCs. The TCR originated in a man younger than 40 in good health and CMV-seronegative. The J gene is TRBJ2-3, the V gene TRBV6-5, with D uncertain. This chain's CDR3 is CASMYSHTSTDTQYF. The CDR3 coding sequence is TGTGCCAGCATGTACAGCCATACTAGCACAGATACGCAGTATTTT.